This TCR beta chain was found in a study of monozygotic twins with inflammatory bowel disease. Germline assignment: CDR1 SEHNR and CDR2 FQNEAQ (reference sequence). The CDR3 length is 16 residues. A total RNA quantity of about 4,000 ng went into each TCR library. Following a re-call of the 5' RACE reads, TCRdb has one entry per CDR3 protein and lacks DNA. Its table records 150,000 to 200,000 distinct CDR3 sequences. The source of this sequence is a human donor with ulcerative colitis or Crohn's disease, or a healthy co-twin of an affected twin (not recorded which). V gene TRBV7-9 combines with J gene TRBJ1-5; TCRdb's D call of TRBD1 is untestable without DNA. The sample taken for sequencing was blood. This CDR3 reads CASSSNNQGGGQPQHF. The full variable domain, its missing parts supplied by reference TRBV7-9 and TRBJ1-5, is DTGVSQNPRHKITKRGQNVTFRCDPISEHNRLYWYRQTLGQGPEFLTYFQNEAQLEKSRLLSDRFSAERPKGSFSTLEIQRTEQGDSAMYLCASSSNNQGGGQPQHFGDGTRLSIL.